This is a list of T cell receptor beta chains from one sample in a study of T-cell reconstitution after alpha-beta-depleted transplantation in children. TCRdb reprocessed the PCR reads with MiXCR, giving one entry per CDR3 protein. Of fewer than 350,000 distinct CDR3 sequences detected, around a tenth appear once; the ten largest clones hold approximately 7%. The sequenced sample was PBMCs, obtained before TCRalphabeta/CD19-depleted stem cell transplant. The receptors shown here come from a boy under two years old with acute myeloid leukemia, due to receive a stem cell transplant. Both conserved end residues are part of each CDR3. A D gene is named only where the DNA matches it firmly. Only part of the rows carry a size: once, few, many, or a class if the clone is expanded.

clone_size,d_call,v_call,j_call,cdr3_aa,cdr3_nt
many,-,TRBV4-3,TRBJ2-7,CASSQEEDTSYEQYF,TGCGCCAGCAGCCAAGAGGAGGACACTTCCTACGAGCAGTACTTC
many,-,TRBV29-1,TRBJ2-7,CSAGPYPYEQYF,TGCAGCGCCGGGCCTTACCCCTACGAGCAGTACTTC
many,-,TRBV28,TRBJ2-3,CASRVGTSLTDTQYF,TGTGCCAGCAGAGTTGGGACTTCTCTCACAGATACGCAGTATTTT
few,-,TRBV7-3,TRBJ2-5,CASSSPSEAPETQYF,TGTGCCAGCAGCTCCCCCAGCGAAGCCCCGGAGACCCAGTACTTC
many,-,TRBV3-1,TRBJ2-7,CASSQGLAPSYEQYF,TGTGCCAGCAGCCAAGGCCTAGCCCCCTCCTACGAGCAGTACTTC
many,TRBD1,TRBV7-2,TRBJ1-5,CASSLGQGKADNQPQHF,TGTGCCAGCAGCTTAGGACAGGGGAAAGCTGACAATCAGCCCCAGCATTTT
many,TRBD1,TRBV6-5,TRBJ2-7,CASSYRTGGNEQYF,TGTGCCAGCAGTTACCGGACAGGGGGCAATGAGCAGTACTTC
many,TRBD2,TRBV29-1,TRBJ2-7,CSAGGARSYEQYF,TGCAGCGCCGGGGGGGCCCGCTCCTACGAGCAGTACTTC
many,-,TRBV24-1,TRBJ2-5,CATSDLLGETQYF,TGTGCCACCAGTGATTTGCTAGGGGAGACCCAGTACTTC
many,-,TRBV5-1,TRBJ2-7,CASSLGGSGTVYEQYF,TGCGCCAGCAGCTTGGGGGGATCCGGGACGGTCTACGAGCAGTACTTC
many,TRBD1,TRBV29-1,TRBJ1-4,CSVEAWDRSNEKLFF,TGCAGCGTTGAAGCGTGGGACAGATCTAATGAAAAACTGTTTTTT
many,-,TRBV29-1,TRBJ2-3,CSVEVWGTTSTDTQYF,TGCAGCGTTGAAGTATGGGGGACGACTAGCACAGATACGCAGTATTTT
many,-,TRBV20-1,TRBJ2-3,CSAQMGVLGDTQYF,TGCAGTGCTCAAATGGGGGTTTTAGGAGATACGCAGTATTTT
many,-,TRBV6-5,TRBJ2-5,CASSYSVREETQYF,TGTGCCAGCAGTTACTCGGTCAGGGAAGAGACCCAGTACTTC
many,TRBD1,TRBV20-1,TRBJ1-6,CSATGGSYNSPLHF,TGCAGTGCTACAGGGGGCTCCTATAATTCACCCCTCCACTTT
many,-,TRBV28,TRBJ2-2,CASRGQFHTGELFF,TGTGCCAGCAGAGGACAGTTTCACACCGGGGAGCTGTTTTTT
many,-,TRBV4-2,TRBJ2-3,CASSQDSGRGIWDTQYF,TGTGCCAGCAGCCAAGATTCTGGGCGCGGGATTTGGGATACGCAGTATTTT
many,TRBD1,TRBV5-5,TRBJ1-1,CASSLVWDRGKNTEAFF,TGTGCCAGCAGCTTGGTTTGGGACAGGGGGAAGAACACTGAAGCTTTCTTT
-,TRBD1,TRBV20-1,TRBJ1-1,CSAITGVNGEAFF,TGCAGTGCTATAACAGGGGTGAACGGTGAAGCTTTCTTT
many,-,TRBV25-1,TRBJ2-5,CASGGPLETQYF,TGTGCCAGCGGGGGACCTCTAGAGACCCAGTACTTC
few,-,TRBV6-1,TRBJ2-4,CASRDELENIQYF,TGTGCCAGCAGGGACGAGTTGGAGAACATTCAGTACTTC
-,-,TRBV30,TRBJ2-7,CAWSIDRRSQYF,TGTGCCTGGAGCATTGACAGGAGAAGTCAGTACTTC
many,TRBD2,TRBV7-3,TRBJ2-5,CASSSPTSDQETQYF,TGTGCCAGCAGCTCACCGACTAGCGACCAAGAGACCCAGTACTTC
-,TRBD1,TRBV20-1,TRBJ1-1,CSARVHRGPTEAFF,TGCAGTGCTAGAGTGCACAGGGGCCCAACCGAAGCTTTCTTT
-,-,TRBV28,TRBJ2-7,CASSLPQISPDEQYF,TGTGCCAGCAGTTTACCACAGATTTCGCCGGACGAGCAGTACTTC
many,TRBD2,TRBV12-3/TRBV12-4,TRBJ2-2,CASSFLAGGPTGELFF,TGTGCCAGCAGTTTTTTAGCGGGAGGGCCTACCGGGGAGCTGTTTTTT
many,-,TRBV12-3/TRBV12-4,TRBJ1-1,CASSLATALVNTEAFF,TGTGCCAGCAGTTTAGCAACAGCCCTAGTGAACACTGAAGCTTTCTTT
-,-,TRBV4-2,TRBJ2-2,CASSPRLRGGTGELFF,TGTGCCAGCAGCCCTAGACTACGAGGGGGCACCGGGGAGCTGTTTTTT
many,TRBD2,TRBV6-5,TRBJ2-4,CASMGGLAGAKNIQYF,TGTGCCAGCATGGGGGGACTAGCGGGAGCCAAAAACATTCAGTACTTC
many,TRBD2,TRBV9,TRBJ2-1,CASSPTPRGSSWDEQFF,TGTGCCAGCAGCCCCACCCCACGCGGGAGTAGTTGGGATGAGCAGTTCTTC
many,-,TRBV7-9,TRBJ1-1,CASSPGPLEAFF,TGTGCCAGCAGCCCGGGACCTCTTGAAGCTTTCTTT
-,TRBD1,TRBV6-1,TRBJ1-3,CASKRRGNSGNTIYF,TGTGCCAGCAAGCGCAGGGGGAACTCTGGAAACACCATATATTTT
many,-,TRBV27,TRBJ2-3,CASSLYQGDTQYF,TGTGCCAGCAGTTTATATCAGGGAGATACGCAGTATTTT
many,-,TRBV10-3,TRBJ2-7,CAISEPSHGYEQYF,TGTGCCATCAGTGAGCCCTCACACGGATACGAGCAGTACTTC
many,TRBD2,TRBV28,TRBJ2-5,CASSYQTSGEETQYF,TGTGCCAGCAGTTACCAGACTAGCGGGGAAGAGACCCAGTACTTC
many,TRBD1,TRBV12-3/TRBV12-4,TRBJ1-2,CASSLRAGRGLGGYTF,TGTGCCAGCAGTTTAAGGGCCGGCAGGGGGCTTGGTGGCTACACCTTC
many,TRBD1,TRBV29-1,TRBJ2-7,CSVGYRGQRDEQYF,TGCAGCGTTGGATACAGGGGGCAACGAGACGAGCAGTACTTC
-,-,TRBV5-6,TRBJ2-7,CASRSGSQTRWGSYEQYF,TGTGCCAGCAGATCGGGGAGCCAGACCCGATGGGGCTCCTACGAGCAGTACTTC
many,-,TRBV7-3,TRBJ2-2,CASSFGDRTGELFF,TGTGCCAGCAGCTTTGGGGATCGCACCGGGGAGCTGTTTTTT
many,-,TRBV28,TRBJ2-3,CASLGGKTPDTQYF,TGTGCCAGTCTGGGGGGCAAAACCCCAGATACGCAGTATTTT
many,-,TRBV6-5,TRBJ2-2,CASSSSLPNTGELFF,TGTGCCAGCAGTTCTAGCTTGCCGAACACCGGGGAGCTGTTTTTT
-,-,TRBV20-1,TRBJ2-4,CSAQRRTATKNIQYF,TGCAGTGCGCAACGGCGGACAGCGACAAAAAACATTCAGTACTTC
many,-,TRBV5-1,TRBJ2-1,CASSLGASNNEQFF,TGCGCCAGCAGCTTGGGCGCTAGTAACAATGAGCAGTTCTTC
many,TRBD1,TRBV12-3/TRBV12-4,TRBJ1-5,CASSLSAGGTQPQHF,TGTGCCAGCAGTTTAAGTGCAGGGGGGACTCAGCCCCAGCATTTT
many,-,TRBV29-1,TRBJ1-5,CSVGVGGDAQPQHF,TGCAGCGTGGGGGTAGGGGGAGATGCTCAGCCCCAGCATTTT
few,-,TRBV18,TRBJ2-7,CASSPLATSYEQYF,TGTGCCAGCTCCCCTTTGGCAACGTCCTACGAGCAGTACTTC
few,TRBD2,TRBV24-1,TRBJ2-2,CATSDWTSGNTGELFF,TGTGCCACCAGTGATTGGACTAGCGGAAACACCGGGGAGCTGTTTTTT
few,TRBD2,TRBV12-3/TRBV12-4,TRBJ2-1,CASSRLAGGVNEQFF,TGTGCCAGCAGTAGACTAGCGGGAGGCGTGAATGAGCAGTTCTTC
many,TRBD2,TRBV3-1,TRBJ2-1,CASSQDPGLADYNEQFF,TGTGCCAGCAGCCAAGATCCGGGACTAGCGGATTACAATGAGCAGTTCTTC
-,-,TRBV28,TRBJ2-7,CASSWRDTKYEQYF,TGTGCCAGCAGTTGGCGGGACACCAAGTACGAGCAGTACTTC
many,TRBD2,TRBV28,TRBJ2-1,CASSFWVVAGDYNEQFF,TGTGCCAGCAGTTTCTGGGTTGTAGCGGGGGACTACAATGAGCAGTTCTTC
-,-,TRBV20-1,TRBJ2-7,CSARDPAPGAGYEQYF,TGCAGTGCTAGAGATCCCGCGCCAGGGGCCGGGTACGAGCAGTACTTC
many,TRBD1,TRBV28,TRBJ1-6,CASSAEGADHNSPLHF,TGTGCCAGCAGTGCTGAGGGGGCAGACCATAATTCACCCCTCCACTTT
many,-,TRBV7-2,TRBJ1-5,CASSLAPGSQPQHF,TGTGCCAGCAGCTTAGCTCCCGGCTCTCAGCCCCAGCATTTT
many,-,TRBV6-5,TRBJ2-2,CASSTGFWNTGELFF,TGTGCCAGCAGTACAGGGTTTTGGAACACCGGGGAGCTGTTTTTT
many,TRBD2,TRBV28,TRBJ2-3,CASSLVSGGAKEDTQYF,TGTGCCAGCAGTTTGGTTAGCGGGGGGGCCAAGGAAGATACGCAGTATTTT